The clone carrying this T cell receptor beta chain appeared once. Its antigen remains unknown. Some clones are missing from TCRdb's copy, which holds only in-frame ones; the method was immunoSEQ multiplex PCR. The sample carries 65,000 to 85,000 clones, 85% recorded once. This sample was included in a study of OX40 agonist ivuxolimab in advanced cancers. Study at large: Patients with hepatocellular carcinoma, melanoma, renal cell or head and neck cancer made up the dose-escalation patients. Partial responses were recorded for three patients, including one with hepatocellular carcinoma and two with cutaneous melanoma. Overall study results and limits: Clones of CD4+ and CD8+ blood T cells grew by week 6 at doses of 0.1 to 3.0 mg/kg. No antigen was identified for the clonally expanded peripheral T cells.

V gave up 5 bases and J gave up 2 bases; unmatched junction bases: 12. The CDR3 runs to 17 residues. The germline V gene has CDR1 SGHNT and CDR2 YYREEE (reference sequence). The material was CD4+ or CD8+ T cells sorted from blood, obtained in a trial of the OX40 agonist ivuxolimab. This chain joins TRBV5-4 and TRBJ2-7, with 11 bases matching TRBD2. This sequence originates from an adult with an advanced solid tumor such as melanoma, head and neck, liver or kidney cancer. This chain's CDR3 is CASSSHLAGGPAYEQYF. The CDR3 DNA reads TGTGCCAGCAGTTCCCATTTAGCGGGAGGGCCCGCCTACGAGCAGTACTTC.